Below are 7 T cell receptor beta chains sequenced from a single sample in a study of blood T cells in healthy people across ages. Primed by a sample-barcoded 5' primer and a J-beta primer mix, a second PCR proceeded for about 6 to 12 cycles. TCRdb processed the 5' RACE reads anew with MiXCR; each CDR3 protein has one entry. This sample has roughly 800,000 distinct CDR3 sequences, with nearly 60% found just once. Sequencing was performed on blood. These receptors came from a man between 25 and 39 years old in good health.

This chain joins TRBV7-2 and TRBJ2-7; possible D gene TRBD2, 6 bases. The CDR3 runs 14 residues. Germline CDR1 reads SGHTA; CDR2 reads FQGNSA. Trimming took off 5 bases at V and 2 bases at J, with 13 bases between the two ends. The CDR3 DNA sequence: TGTGCCAGCAGCCAGGGACTTCTCCCCTACGAGCAGTACTTC. It specifies CASSQGLLPYEQYF.

The chain is built from TRBV11-2 and TRBJ1-2; D is unclear. V was trimmed by 5 bases and J by 2 bases, leaving 12 bases between them. The CDR3 loop spans 14 amino acids. From germline, CDR1 is SGHAT and CDR2 FQNNGV. DNA for the CDR3: TGTGCCAGCAGCCCCCGGTACACAAACTATGGCTACACCTTC. Residues: CASSPRYTNYGYTF.

The chain employs TRBV5-6 and TRBJ2-1, with D possibly being TRBD2 (6 bases). V was clipped by 4 bases and J by 8 bases, with 19 bases between them. From germline, CDR1 is SGHDT and CDR2 YYEEEE. The CDR3 totals 15 residues. The CDR3 DNA reads TGTGCCAGCAGCCCCCTACCGGGAGTCTTACATGAGCAGTTCTTC. Protein sequence: CASSPLPGVLHEQFF. The complete variable domain, with remaining parts taken from reference TRBV5-6 and TRBJ2-1, reads DAGVTQSPTHLIKTRGQQVTLRCSPKSGHDTVSWYQQALGQGPQFIFQYYEEEERQRGNFPDRFSGHQFPNYSSELNVNALLLGDSALYLCASSPLPGVLHEQFFGPGTRLTVL.

As concerns this clonotype: No DNA is shown, since the ends of the CDR3 on it are uncertain; the CDR3 is the one TCRdb lists. The chain's CDR3 is CASSLGPSGSAYEQYFGDTQYF. The chain carries TRBV11-2 and TRBJ2-3; the table's D call TRBD2 went unverified against the DNA. The CDR3 adds up to 22 amino acids, both ends counted. Germline CDR1 and CDR2: SGHAT and FQNNGV.

This clonotype has a handful of counts. The J gene is TRBJ2-7, the V gene TRBV7-2, with D perhaps assigned TRBD1 or TRBD2 (5 bases each). This CDR3 region has 11 residues. The germline V gene encodes CDR1 SGHTA and CDR2 FQGNSA. V dropped 5 bases and J dropped 8 bases, with 10 bases sitting between them. The CDR3 sequence is CASSGTGQQYF. CDR3 nucleotide sequence: TGTGCCAGCAGCGGAACGGGACAGCAGTACTTC.

The chain combines TRBV29-1 with TRBJ1-2; 8 positions match TRBD1. This CDR3 is 13 amino acids long. V was pared by 7 bases and J by 3 bases, with 7 bases of the junction left unmatched. CDR1 is SQVTM and CDR2 is ANQGSEA in the germline V gene. The CDR3, as DNA: TGCAGCGCTCAGGGGGCTAGGGACTATGGCTACACCTTC. Its protein product is CSAQGARDYGYTF.

The chain couples TRBV7-9 to TRBJ1-4; 9 nucleotides match TRBD1. CDR1 and CDR2 (germline): SEHNR, FQNEAQ (reference sequence). Losses at the gene ends were 5 bases for V and 5 bases for J; bases not matched to a gene: 6. The CDR3 totals 15 residues. The CDR3: CASSDSGQGNEKLFF. CDR3 in DNA: TGTGCCAGCAGCGACTCGGGACAGGGAAATGAAAAACTGTTTTTT.